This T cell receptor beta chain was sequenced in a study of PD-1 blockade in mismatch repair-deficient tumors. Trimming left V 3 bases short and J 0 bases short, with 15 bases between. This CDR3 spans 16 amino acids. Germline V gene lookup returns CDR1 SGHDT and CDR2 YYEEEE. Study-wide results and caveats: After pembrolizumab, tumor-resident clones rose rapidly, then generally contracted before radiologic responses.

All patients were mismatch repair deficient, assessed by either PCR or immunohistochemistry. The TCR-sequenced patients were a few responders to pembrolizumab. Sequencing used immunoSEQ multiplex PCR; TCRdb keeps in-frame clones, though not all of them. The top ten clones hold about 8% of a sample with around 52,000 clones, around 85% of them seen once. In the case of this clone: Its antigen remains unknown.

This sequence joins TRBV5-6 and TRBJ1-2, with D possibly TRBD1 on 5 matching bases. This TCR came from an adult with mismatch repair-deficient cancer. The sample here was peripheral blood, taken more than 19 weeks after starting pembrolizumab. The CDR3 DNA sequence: TGTGCCAGCAGCTCCCGAAGGGGCAGCACTAACTATGGCTACACCTTC. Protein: CASSSRRGSTNYGYTF.